These T cell receptor beta chains were read from a single sample in a study of blood T cell repertoires in COVID-19. Sequenced by immunoSEQ multiplex PCR; TCRdb stores in-frame clones only, minus some. The table lists 150,000 to 200,000 clones, about 83% of them singletons. The sequenced sample consisted of peripheral blood. These receptors all come from a man aged 18 to 30 with active or convalescent COVID-19. Both conserved end residues are part of each CDR3.

TRBV21-1	TRBJ1-1	CASRPEGLAEAFF
TRBV5-8	TRBJ1-2	CASSTQTGEDYGYTF
TRBV11-2	TRBJ2-7	CASSLDHNYEQYF
TRBV11-2	TRBJ2-5	CASAGGRETQYF
TRBV24-1	TRBJ2-5	CATSPGQGGETQYF
TRBV6-5	TRBJ2-2	CASSGTGNTGELFF
TRBV7-6	TRBJ1-4	CASSLGRGGLEKLFF
TRBV28	TRBJ2-5	CASSSPSGNQETQYF
TRBV3-1/TRBV3-2	TRBJ2-6	CATGQGARTRGANVLTF
TRBV2	TRBJ1-5	CASSGQGISPQHF
TRBV3-1/TRBV3-2	TRBJ2-3	CASSHSNRGRGTDTQYF
TRBV5-1	TRBJ2-5	CASSSTGETQYF
TRBV28	TRBJ2-5	CASSFLLGGGSQETQYF
TRBV4-1	TRBJ2-1	CASSQVIILRDSNYNEQFF
TRBV19	TRBJ1-6	CASSKGLNSPLHF
TRBV6-4	TRBJ1-1	CASSSDRILAF
TRBV5-1	TRBJ2-2	CASSLVFGGGELFF
TRBV3-1/TRBV3-2	TRBJ2-3	CASSQDLQRGSTDTQYF
TRBV29-1	TRBJ1-1	CSVLDSTTEAFF
TRBV2	TRBJ1-5	CASRVTGTGNSRGNQPQHF
TRBV5-1	TRBJ2-5	CASSLFRGSGETQYF
TRBV6-6	TRBJ1-2	CASSPIRAGGGYTF
TRBV11-2	TRBJ2-2	CASNHNRDYLTGELFF
TRBV28	TRBJ1-2	CASSLDREEYGYTF
TRBV9	TRBJ1-5	CASSVAGGSWEPQHF
TRBV12-3/TRBV12-4	TRBJ1-2	CASRTGRWGYTF
TRBV29-1	TRBJ1-2	CSVVQGGDGYTF
TRBV27	TRBJ1-2	CASSLEPGQGYYGYTF
TRBV28	TRBJ1-4	CASSFAGGGSATNEKLFF
TRBV7-6	TRBJ1-5	CASSLTGTQPQHF
TRBV18	TRBJ2-5	CASSPVGVGETQYF